This T cell receptor (beta chain) is from a study of graft-versus-host responses after intestinal transplantation. Germline V gene lookup returns CDR1 SGHRS and CDR2 YFSETQ. V lost 4 bases and J lost 0; bases outside the gene matches: 8. The CDR3 is made up of 16 amino acids. Using immunoSEQ multiplex PCR, the repertoire was profiled, and TCRdb retains in-frame clones only, with some absent. The table has approximately 49,000 clones, 89% seen once. This clone has just one count. Its antigen remains unidentified. The TCR was taken from a human donor who was the organ donor for an intestinal transplant. The specimen comprised unstimulated CD4+ T cells sorted from spleen or lymph node cells, sampled before transplant. J is TRBJ2-5 and V is TRBV5-1, with TRBD2 matching over 8 bases. DNA for the CDR3: TGCGCCAGCAGCGGACCGGGACTAGTAAACCAAGAGACCCAGTACTTC. It encodes CASSGPGLVNQETQYF.